These 18 T cell receptor beta chains were sequenced from one sample in a study of blood T cell repertoires in COVID-19 (dated by TCRdb to about 2020). Library preparation was by the immunoSEQ multiplex PCR assay. TCRdb's version of the immuneACCESS table is confined to in-frame rearrangements and falls short of the full clone set. An unresolved V gene accounts for under half of the shortfall where checked; the remainder is of unknown origin. The sample contains roughly 280,000 clones, 70% to 90% of them found a single time. The top ten constitute roughly 11% of the sample. The sequenced sample was peripheral blood. These receptors all come from a woman between 65 and 79 years old with acute or convalescent COVID-19.

This rearrangement joins TRBV6-5 to TRBJ1-3, with D unclear. CDR3 length equals 15 residues. V was clipped by 0 bases and J by 2 bases, with 8 bases between them. The germline V gene encodes CDR1 MNHEY and CDR2 SVGAGI. CDR3 in amino acids: CASSYSRYTGNTIYF. The CDR3 DNA reads TGTGCCAGCAGTTACTCGCGGTATACTGGAAACACCATATATTTT.

This rearrangement joins TRBV6-5 to TRBJ2-5, with a tentative D call TRBD1 (8 bases). The CDR3 consists of 15 residues. Germline lookup yields CDR1 MNHEY and CDR2 SVGAGI. The V and J ends lost 4 bases and 1 base respectively, with 13 bases between them. CDR3 amino acids: CASSSNRGGQETQYF. CDR3 sequence (DNA): TGTGCCAGCAGTTCCAACAGGGGGGGCCAAGAGACCCAGTACTTC.

The table lists this clone with a count of one. V is TRBV7-9 and J is TRBJ1-1, with D unclear. The V end lost 3 bases, the J end lost 7 bases, and 6 bases lay between the germline ends. This CDR3 comprises 11 residues. The V gene's germline CDR1 is SEHNR and CDR2 FQNEAQ (reference sequence). CDR3 region: CASSFQHEAFF. The CDR3 DNA reads as TGTGCCAGCAGCTTTCAACATGAAGCTTTCTTT.

This chain uses TRBV5-1 with TRBJ1-4; D remains ambiguous. The CDR3 contains 13 residues. Trimming removed 1 base at V and 5 bases at J, with 6 bases between. The V gene's germline CDR1 is SGHRS and CDR2 YFSETQ. The DNA for the CDR3 is TGCGCCAGCAGCTTGAGAGGCAATGAAAAACTGTTTTTT. Protein sequence: CASSLRGNEKLFF.

The V and J genes are TRBV9 and TRBJ2-5; 9 bases match TRBD2. This CDR3 has 15 amino acids. Germline trimming cut 0 bases from V and 5 bases from J; bases unmatched to any gene: 5. Germline V gives CDR1 SGDLS, CDR2 YYNGEE. The CDR3 is CASSVDSGGRETQYF. The CDR3 DNA reads TGTGCCAGCAGCGTAGACAGCGGGGGGAGGGAGACCCAGTACTTC.

This sequence joins TRBV10-3 and TRBJ2-3, with D possibly matching TRBD1 (6 bases). The germline V and J ends were trimmed by 6 bases and 2 bases, with 9 bases remaining between them. The CDR3 loop spans 13 amino acids. CDR1 is ENHRY, CDR2 SYGVKD, per germline. The CDR3 protein is CAIRQGSTDTQYF. In DNA form, the CDR3 reads TGTGCCATCAGACAGGGATCCACAGATACGCAGTATTTT.

This chain joins TRBV5-1 and TRBJ1-2, with D perhaps TRBD1 (5 bases). Germline assignment: CDR1 SGHRS and CDR2 YFSETQ. The CDR3 covers 16 residues. Trimming cost V 4 bases and J 0 bases, with 16 bases left between them. The DNA for the CDR3 is TGCGCCAGCAGCGGGGCAGGCGTTTCAACTAACTATGGCTACACCTTC. Its protein product is CASSGAGVSTNYGYTF.

This chain joins TRBV2 and TRBJ2-1; a possible D gene is TRBD1 (5 bases). Germline V gene lookup returns CDR1 SNHLY and CDR2 FYNNEI. Trimming cost V 8 bases and J 10 bases, with 24 bases left between them. This CDR3 spans 15 amino acids. The CDR3, as DNA: TGTGCCAGCCGGCTTAGCAGGGTAGGAAGTGGGGAGCAGTTCTTC. Translation: CASRLSRVGSGEQFF.

The V and J genes are TRBV19 and TRBJ2-7, with 8 bases matching TRBD1. Germline V CDR1 and CDR2: LNHDA, SQIVND (reference sequence). The CDR3 is 13 residues long. The CDR3 DNA sequence: TGTAAGAATGAGGGACAGGTACCCTACGAGCAGTACTTC. Protein sequence: CKNEGQVPYEQYF.

This sequence joins TRBV11-3 and TRBJ2-3, with D hard to call. CDR3 length equals 13 residues. Trimming stripped 5 bases from V and 5 bases from J, with 11 bases between. Germline values: CDR1 SGHNT, CDR2 YENEEA. The CDR3 reads CASSRSPGDTQYF. DNA for the CDR3: TGTGCCAGCAGCAGATCACCAGGAGATACGCAGTATTTT.

This chain joins TRBV19 and TRBJ1-6; tentatively, D is TRBD1 (6 bases). V was trimmed by 2 bases and J by 8 bases, leaving 10 bases between them. Germline V gene data show CDR1 as LNHDA and CDR2 as SQIVND (reference sequence). This CDR3 comprises 14 residues. The CDR3 nucleotides read TGTGCCAGTAGTATACAGGGGATCGATTCACCCCTCCACTTT. This gives the protein CASSIQGIDSPLHF.

This sequence joins TRBV7-7 and TRBJ2-3; 11 bases align to TRBD2. This CDR3 region has 15 residues. V shed 4 bases, J shed 1 base, and the junction held 1 base outside the gene matches. Looked up from germline, CDR1 is SSHAT and CDR2 is FNYEAQ (reference sequence). The CDR3: CASSSGLAGTDTQYF. The CDR3 nucleotides read TGTGCCAGCAGCTCGGGACTAGCGGGCACAGATACGCAGTATTTT.

CDR3 in DNA: TGTGCCAGCACCCCGGGACAGCCCTACGAGCAGTACTTC. The encoded protein is CASTPGQPYEQYF. The V and J genes are TRBV6-5 and TRBJ2-7, with 7 bases aligning to TRBD1. Trimming removed 7 bases from V and 2 bases from J; junction bases left unmatched: 5. This CDR3 has 13 residues. Germline CDR1 is MNHEY and CDR2 is SVGAGI.

The V gene is TRBV9, the J gene TRBJ1-1; TRBD1 aligns across 7 bases. CDR1 and CDR2 from the germline V gene are SGDLS and YYNGEE. The junction had 7 bases not matched to a gene; V was cut back by 5 bases and J by 0 bases. The CDR3 consists of 15 residues. The chain's CDR3 is CASRVGTAMNTEAFF. The CDR3 region has the DNA TGTGCCAGCAGAGTTGGGACAGCCATGAACACTGAAGCTTTCTTT.

For the CDR3, the DNA is TGTGCCAGCAGCTGGGGACAGGGGGCCTACGAGCAGTACTTC. Encoded protein: CASSWGQGAYEQYF. The rearrangement links TRBV11-2 to TRBJ2-7; 11 nucleotides agree with TRBD1. V was clipped by 4 bases and J by 2 bases; unmatched bases: 1. CDR3 length: 14 residues. The germline V gene has CDR1 SGHAT and CDR2 FQNNGV.

The genes are TRBV30 and TRBJ1-6; the D gene is possibly TRBD1 (6 bases). The CDR3 runs to 16 residues. Looked up from germline, CDR1 is GTSNPN and CDR2 is SVGIG (reference sequence). The V end was cut by 3 bases, the J end by 9 bases, with 21 bases between. The CDR3 reads CAWSILARGAGSPLHF. The CDR3 bases are TGTGCCTGGAGCATCCTTGCGCGGGGGGCCGGTTCACCCCTCCACTTT.

In the case of this clone: A much bigger clone sits one base away, suggesting this may be a read error. This chain uses TRBV27 with TRBJ2-2; TRBD1 aligns across 8 bases. CDR3 length: 13 amino acids. The V gene end was trimmed by 8 bases and the J gene end by 1 base; junction bases not matched to a gene: 0. Germline V CDR1 and CDR2: MNHEY, SMNVEV (reference sequence). In DNA form, the CDR3 reads TGTGCCAGCGGACAGGGGAACACCGGGGAGCTGTTTTTT. It yields the protein CASGQGNTGELFF.

V and J are TRBV3-1 (or the pseudogene TRBV3-2) and TRBJ2-1; 9 bases are a match to TRBD2. Trimming cost V 2 bases and J 12 bases; bases outside gene matches: 14. This CDR3 is 16 amino acids long. The germline gives CDR1 LGHDT, CDR2 YNNKEL (reference sequence). The CDR3 bases are TGTGCCAGCAGCCAAATAGGTAGCGGGGGAATTGAAGGGCAGTTCTTC. Translating it yields CASSQIGSGGIEGQFF.